The 30 T cell receptor beta chains given below trace back to one sample, sequenced in a study of T-cell reconstitution after alpha-beta-depleted transplantation in children. Unique molecular identifiers were used to barcode this TCRbeta library. TCRdb re-derived calls from the PCR reads in MiXCR, one entry per CDR3 protein. The profile shows almost 400,000 distinct CDR3 sequences, over 20% of them singletons. This specimen was PBMCs from the stem cell graft donor, taken from the stem cell graft. The receptors were sampled from a human donor who donated a stem cell graft to a child with acute myeloid leukemia.

A few counts support this clonotype. This chain joins TRBV28 and TRBJ2-1; 7 nucleotides match TRBD2. V shed 2 bases, J shed 0 bases, and the junction held 4 bases outside the gene matches. The CDR3 is made up of 16 amino acids. The germline V gene encodes CDR1 MDHEN and CDR2 SYDVKM. The CDR3 loop reads CASSLEGGSSYNEQFF. The CDR3 DNA is TGTGCCAGCAGTTTAGAGGGCGGGAGCTCCTACAATGAGCAGTTCTTC.

This chain links TRBV5-5 with TRBJ2-2; D gene unclear. Per the germline V gene, CDR1 is SGHKS and CDR2 is YYEKEE (reference sequence). The CDR3 has 14 residues. Trimming removed 6 bases from V and 3 bases from J, with 12 bases in between. The CDR3 nucleotides are TGTGCCAGCAAGAGCAGGCTTGACACCGGGGAGCTGTTTTTT. It encodes CASKSRLDTGELFF.

This clonotype is labeled medium-sized. V and J are TRBV5-1 and TRBJ2-7, with D possibly TRBD2 on 6 matching bases. CDR1 and CDR2 (germline): SGHRS, YFSETQ. The CDR3 spans 15 residues. The V and J ends lost 1 base and 3 bases respectively, with 14 bases between them. The CDR3 DNA is TGCGCCAGCAGCTTGAACGGAGGGGAGAACTACGAGCAGTACTTC. This sequence encodes CASSLNGGENYEQYF.

J is TRBJ2-3 and V is TRBV7-8; 10 bases map to TRBD2. Trimming at V came to 4 bases and at J to 5 bases, leaving 15 bases not matched to a gene. Per germline, CDR1 SGHVS and CDR2 FQNEAQ. CDR3 length: 18 amino acids. The CDR3, as DNA: TGTGCCAGCAGCTCCACCCATCTGAGCGGGAGGGTTGGAGATACGCAGTATTTT. It specifies CASSSTHLSGRVGDTQYF.

The CDR3 is CASSTTGTSGTDTQYF. CDR3 sequence (DNA): TGCGCCAGCAGCACGACCGGGACTAGCGGCACAGATACGCAGTATTTT. This chain uses TRBV5-1 with TRBJ2-3, with 10 bases matching TRBD2. Germline assignment: CDR1 SGHRS and CDR2 YFSETQ. The CDR3 has 16 residues. The V gene end was trimmed by 4 bases and the J gene end by 1 base; junction bases not matched to a gene: 6.

The chain combines TRBV12-3 or TRBV12-4 with TRBJ2-4; 11 nucleotides line up with TRBD2. V gave up 4 bases and J gave up 6 bases; unmatched junction bases: 2. The CDR3 covers 14 residues. CDR3 DNA: TGTGCCAGCAGTTCCGGGACTAGCGGAAACATTCAGTACTTC. It codes for CASSSGTSGNIQYF.

This clonotype was found many times. The chain links TRBV6-5 to TRBJ2-3, with 13 bases lining up with TRBD2. The CDR3 consists of 18 residues. Trimming took 5 bases from V and 3 from J; bases not matched to a gene: 11. The germline CDR1 and CDR2 sequences are MNHEY and SVGAGI. In DNA form, the CDR3 reads TGTGCCAGCAGTCCCGGACTAGCGGGAGTTGGAGTTACAGATACGCAGTATTTT. Its protein product is CASSPGLAGVGVTDTQYF.

This rearrangement joins TRBV27 to TRBJ1-1; the D gene is possibly TRBD1 (5 bases). Between the trimmed V and J ends, which lost 5 bases and 1 base, there was a span of 17 bases. The CDR3 is 16 amino acids. Germline V gene data show CDR1 as MNHEY and CDR2 as SMNVEV (reference sequence). CDR3 sequence: CASSAPPGLSNTEAFF. In DNA, the CDR3 is TGTGCCAGCAGTGCCCCCCCGGGACTGTCGAACACTGAAGCTTTCTTT.

The V call is TRBV7-9, the J call TRBJ2-1; TRBD2 agrees at 12 bases. V shed 5 bases and J 5 bases; nucleotides not matched to a gene: 7. The germline gives CDR1 SEHNR, CDR2 FQNEAQ (reference sequence). This CDR3 is built from 16 residues. The CDR3 DNA reads TGTGCCAGCAGCACAGGGACTAGCGGGCCTCACAATGAGCAGTTCTTC. Translating it yields CASSTGTSGPHNEQFF.

The chain has TRBV7-8 and TRBJ2-3; D gene uncertain. Germline V gives CDR1 SGHVS, CDR2 FQNEAQ. This CDR3 has 14 amino acids. Trimming took 5 bases from V and 0 from J, leaving 9 bases between them. CDR3 nucleotide sequence: TGTGCCAGCAGCCCCACTTTTAGCACAGATACGCAGTATTTT. Protein: CASSPTFSTDTQYF.

The chain is built from TRBV29-1 and TRBJ2-1, with D unresolved. Deletions cut 5 bases from V and 6 bases from J, with 17 bases between. Germline V gene data show CDR1 as SQVTM and CDR2 as ANQGSEA. The CDR3 covers 14 residues. Here the CDR3 DNA reads TGCAGCGTTAAACCGGCGATCGAGGCCAATGAGCAGTTCTTC. This encodes CSVKPAIEANEQFF.

This clonotype has ten or more counts. Its ends do not fully match the called genes, so a read error is possible. The chain has TRBV20-1 and TRBJ2-7, with TRBD2 identical over 9 bases. Per germline, CDR1 DFQATT and CDR2 SNEGSKA (reference sequence). CDR3 length: 15 amino acids. The CDR3 DNA sequence: TGCAGTGCTAGAGATGCGGGACTAGCATCCTCCGAGCAGTACTTC. This sequence encodes CSARDAGLASSEQYF.

The chain employs TRBV28 and TRBJ2-1, with D perhaps TRBD1 or TRBD2 (5 bases each). This CDR3 is 13 amino acids long. Trimming removed 6 bases from V and 3 bases from J, with 9 bases in between. Per germline, CDR1 MDHEN and CDR2 SYDVKM. The CDR3 DNA reads as TGTGCCAGCAGACGGGGCAACTACAATGAGCAGTTCTTC. Amino acid sequence: CASRRGNYNEQFF.

This clonotype appeared many times. J is TRBJ1-1 and V is TRBV6-5; 8 bases are a match to TRBD1. This CDR3 has 15 residues. The germline V gene encodes CDR1 MNHEY and CDR2 SVGAGI. With 3 bases clipped from V and 1 base from J, the junction kept 4 bases outside the gene matches. CDR3 coding DNA: TGTGCCAGCAGTTATGGCAGGGGGCCGAACACTGAAGCTTTCTTT. It specifies CASSYGRGPNTEAFF.

This clonotype came up many times. The gene calls are TRBV6-5 and TRBJ2-3; a possible D gene is TRBD2 (5 bases). Germline CDR1 is MNHEY and CDR2 is SVGAGI. Trimming cost V 2 bases and J 0 bases, with 9 bases left between them. The CDR3 runs 15 residues. The CDR3 loop is CASSYRLQSTDTQYF. DNA of the CDR3: TGTGCCAGCAGTTACAGACTACAGAGCACAGATACGCAGTATTTT.

The gene calls are TRBV4-2 and TRBJ1-2; D remains ambiguous. The V and J ends lost 3 bases and 0 bases respectively, with 8 bases between them. This CDR3 has 14 amino acids. From germline, CDR1 is LGHNA and CDR2 YNFKEQ. CDR3 protein: CASSQYMANYGYTF. The CDR3 coding sequence is TGTGCCAGCAGCCAGTATATGGCTAACTATGGCTACACCTTC.

This clonotype was recorded many times. V is TRBV12-3 or TRBV12-4 and J is TRBJ2-1; no clear D gene. V was trimmed by 6 bases and J by 0 bases, leaving 12 bases between them. The CDR3 has 15 amino acids. This CDR3 is CASSQVESSYNEQFF. DNA for the CDR3: TGTGCCAGCAGCCAGGTCGAAAGCTCCTACAATGAGCAGTTCTTC.

This clonotype was picked up a small number of times. V and J are TRBV20-1 and TRBJ1-6; maybe TRBD1 (6 bases). V was clipped by 1 base and J by 7 bases, with 17 bases between them. Germline CDR1 DFQATT, CDR2 SNEGSKA (reference sequence). The CDR3 is 16 amino acids. CDR3 in DNA: TGCAGTGCTAGAGTTGGAGGACAGTTCGGGAATTCACCCCTCCACTTT. Translating it yields CSARVGGQFGNSPLHF.

The chain employs TRBV5-1 and TRBJ1-5, with D possibly TRBD1 on 5 matching bases. Trimming stripped 0 bases from V and 7 bases from J, with 14 bases between. CDR1 SGHRS and CDR2 YFSETQ come from the germline V gene. This CDR3 has 15 amino acids. The CDR3 nucleotides read TGCGCCAGCAGCTTGGTAGGGGAAACGGGACAGCCCCAGCATTTT. It is translated as CASSLVGETGQPQHF.

The genes are TRBV2 and TRBJ1-5; 7 nucleotides line up with TRBD1. V dropped 6 bases and J dropped 2; count of bases not matched to a gene: 13. The CDR3 extends over 17 amino acids. Germline V lookup: CDR1 SNHLY, CDR2 FYNNEI. Written as DNA, the CDR3 is TGTGCCAGCAGCGCGGGTGACAGGGTCGGAGGCAATCAGCCCCAGCATTTT. Translated: CASSAGDRVGGNQPQHF.

The table lists this clonotype with a few counts. V is TRBV28 and J is TRBJ2-7, with 9 nucleotides matching TRBD2. CDR1 and CDR2 from the germline V gene are MDHEN and SYDVKM. The V gene end was trimmed by 5 bases and the J gene end by 0 bases; junction bases not matched to a gene: 5. The CDR3 has 15 residues. The CDR3 loop reads CASSIYSGSSYEQYF. In nucleotides, the CDR3 is TGTGCCAGCAGTATCTATAGCGGGAGCTCCTACGAGCAGTACTTC.

V gene TRBV21-1 combines with J gene TRBJ1-2; TRBD1 reflects the table's D call only, with no check against the DNA. TRBV21-1 is shown as a pseudogene. The CDR3 is 11 residues long. The CDR3 loop reads CASPDSYGYTF. CDR3 sequence (DNA): TGTGCCAGCCCGGACAGTTATGGCTACACCTTC.

This clonotype appeared a few times. The rearrangement uses TRBV20-1 and TRBJ2-7, with no clear D. From germline, CDR1 is DFQATT and CDR2 SNEGSKA (reference sequence). The CDR3 runs to 14 residues. Trimming shortened V by 0 bases and J by 2 bases, and 11 bases separated the two germline ends. The CDR3 sequence is CSAREVGLPYEQYF. CDR3 DNA sequence: TGCAGTGCTAGAGAAGTGGGCTTACCCTACGAGCAGTACTTC.

Many counts were recorded for this clonotype. The chain is built from TRBV29-1 and TRBJ2-1; 7 bases line up with TRBD1. Germline CDR1 is SQVTM and CDR2 is ANQGSEA. V trimming: 4 bases; J trimming: 6 bases; junction bases outside the gene matches: 12. The CDR3 loop spans 15 amino acids. The CDR3 coding sequence is TGCAGCGTTGCGAATTACAGGGGAAGTGGCAATGAGCAGTTCTTC. Translated, it gives CSVANYRGSGNEQFF.

With respect to this clonotype: Being one base from a much bigger clone, this may be a read error. This rearrangement joins TRBV4-1 to TRBJ2-7; 9 bases agree with TRBD2. Germline CDR1 MGHRA, CDR2 YSYEKL. The V and J ends lost 8 bases and 3 bases, in that order; junction bases with no gene match: 11. The length of the CDR3 is 15 residues. The CDR3 region has the DNA TGCGCCAGCGGCTACTCCGGAGCGGGAGGCTACGAGCAGTACTTC. Its protein is CASGYSGAGGYEQYF.

This clonotype was recorded many times. This rearrangement joins TRBV29-1 to TRBJ1-2, with a tentative D call TRBD1 (6 bases). CDR3 length: 10 residues. CDR1 is SQVTM, CDR2 ANQGSEA, per germline. V was pared by 6 bases and J by 8 bases, with 10 bases between. This CDR3 is CSVQGPGYTF. In nucleotides, the CDR3 is TGCAGCGTACAGGGCCCGGGCTACACCTTC.

The chain is built from TRBV25-1 and TRBJ2-1; either TRBD1 or TRBD2 may fit D (6 bases each). CDR3 length: 16 residues. Germline CDR1 MGHDK, CDR2 SYGVNS. V lost 3 bases and J lost 8, with 20 bases in between. Here the CDR3 DNA reads TGTGCCAGCAGTGAGGATAGCGGAGGGGGATCCGATGAGCAGTTCTTC. This encodes CASSEDSGGGSDEQFF. Together with reference TRBV25-1 and TRBJ2-1, the CDR3 gives the full variable domain: EADIYQTPRYLVIGTGKKITLECSQTMGHDKMYWYQQDPGMELHLIHYSYGVNSTEKGDLSSESTVSRIRTEHFPLTLESARPSHTSQYLCASSEDSGGGSDEQFFGPGTRLTVL.

This clonotype was seen more than once but under ten times. This chain connects TRBV13 to TRBJ2-7; perhaps TRBD1 as D (5 bases). Between the trimmed V and J ends, which lost 3 bases and 3 bases, there was a span of 12 bases. The CDR3 length is 14 residues. CDR1 is PRHDT and CDR2 is FYEKMQ in the germline V gene (reference sequence). CDR3 amino acids: CASSFSSRVYEQYF. Written as DNA, the CDR3 is TGTGCCAGCAGCTTCTCCTCCAGGGTCTACGAGCAGTACTTC.

This rearrangement joins TRBV5-5 to TRBJ1-1, with D uncertain. Trimming took off 3 bases at V and 2 bases at J, with 14 bases between the two ends. This CDR3 is 15 amino acids long. The germline V gene encodes CDR1 SGHKS and CDR2 YYEKEE (reference sequence). CDR3 sequence reads: CASSSQVTPNTEAFF. The CDR3 nucleotides read TGTGCCAGCAGCTCGCAAGTCACACCTAACACTGAAGCTTTCTTT.

This chain links TRBV10-3 with TRBJ2-3; 7 bases map to TRBD2. The CDR3 length is 15 residues. After removal of 8 bases from V and 3 bases from J, the junction contained 11 bases not matched to a gene. Germline assignment: CDR1 ENHRY and CDR2 SYGVKD. The DNA of the CDR3 is TGTGCCATCCAGAGGGGCGGGAGTGGAACAGATACGCAGTATTTT. It yields the protein CAIQRGGSGTDTQYF.